This is a list of T cell receptor beta chains from one sample in a study of patients and donors after allogeneic stem cell transplantation. TCRdb reprocessed the RT-PCR reads with MiXCR, giving one entry per CDR3 protein. The sample consists of hundreds of thousands of distinct CDR3 sequences, around 15% of them appearing once. Sequences were obtained from blood, either unsorted or a sorted T cell fraction (not recorded which). Receptor source: a human donor who was either an allogeneic HSCT recipient or a stem cell or donor lymphocyte infusion donor (not recorded which). It is not recorded whose cells these are; they may come from a transplant donor. CDR3s include the opening cysteine and the closing phenylalanine or tryptophan. The D gene is left open where the match is weak. Size is stated for part of the rows, as once, few or many counts, or as a class when the clone is expanded.

CDR3 DNA	CDR3 protein	D gene	J gene	CDR3 length	clone size	V gene
TGTGCCAGCAGCCTTCCGGGACAGGGGGCTGGTGGCTACACCTTC	CASSLPGQGAGGYTF	TRBD1	TRBJ1-2	15	few	TRBV11-3
TGCAGCGTTGTCATTCCCTACAATGAGCAGTTCTTC	CSVVIPYNEQFF	NA	TRBJ2-1	12	NA	TRBV29-1
TGTGCCAGCAGCCCTAGCGGGGGAAGCACAGATACGCAGTATTTT	CASSPSGGSTDTQYF	TRBD2	TRBJ2-3	15	NA	TRBV7-8
TGCAGTGAATACAGGGTCATGAACACTGAAGCTTTCTTT	CSEYRVMNTEAFF	NA	TRBJ1-1	13	many	TRBV20-1
TGTGCCAGCAGTGAAGGATGGGGACAGAAACCCAATCAGCCCCAGCATTTT	CASSEGWGQKPNQPQHF	TRBD1	TRBJ1-5	17	once	TRBV6-1
TGTGCCAGCTCACCACCGGGACAGGCAACCTACGAGCAGTACTTC	CASSPPGQATYEQYF	TRBD1	TRBJ2-7	15	few	TRBV18
TGTGCCATCAGTGAGGGGAGGGGAGGGCACTACAATGAGCAGTTCTTC	CAISEGRGGHYNEQFF	TRBD2	TRBJ2-1	16	few	TRBV10-3
TGTGCCAGCAGTGGCACTAGCGGGGGAAACGAGCAGTACTTC	CASSGTSGGNEQYF	TRBD2	TRBJ2-7	14	few	TRBV3-1
TGCAGTGCACCGCGGACAGGGGTCCCCGAAGCTTTCTTT	CSAPRTGVPEAFF	TRBD1	TRBJ1-1	13	few	TRBV20-1
TGTGCCAGCAGTTCTATAGCGGGAGGGCCAGAGACCCAGTACTTC	CASSSIAGGPETQYF	TRBD2	TRBJ2-5	15	NA	TRBV5-4
TGCGCCAGCAGCCAAGGACTCCGGGACGGCTTCAATCAGCCCCAGCATTTT	CASSQGLRDGFNQPQHF	NA	TRBJ1-5	17	NA	TRBV4-1
TGTGCCAGCTCACCACAGGGGGCGACTGGAAACACCATATATTTT	CASSPQGATGNTIYF	TRBD1	TRBJ1-3	15	NA	TRBV18
TGCGCCAGCAGCTTGGGCCAGGGTTTGGTCATTCAGTACTTC	CASSLGQGLVIQYF	NA	TRBJ2-4	14	NA	TRBV5-1
TGTGCCAGCAGCAGTAAAGAGTTGGGCAGACGAACGGCTTTCTTT	CASSSKELGRRTAFF	NA	TRBJ1-1	15	few	TRBV4-2
TGCAGTGCTAGGGGGGGTGGGGGTCCTCAAGAGACCCAGTACTTC	CSARGGGGPQETQYF	NA	TRBJ2-5	15	few	TRBV20-1
TGTGCCAGTCTCAGCCTAGCTAACTATGGCTACACCTTC	CASLSLANYGYTF	NA	TRBJ1-2	13	few	TRBV6-1
TGCAGTGCTAGAAGCAGGCTAACCAAAAACATTCAGTACTTC	CSARSRLTKNIQYF	NA	TRBJ2-4	14	few	TRBV20-1
TGTGCCAGCAGCCCGGTCACGGGGGGGCCCAATGAGCAGTTCTTC	CASSPVTGGPNEQFF	TRBD2	TRBJ2-1	15	many	TRBV12-3/TRBV12-4
TGTGCCAGCAGTGAGGGAGGGGGCGCTGGGGCCAACGTCCTGACTTTC	CASSEGGGAGANVLTF	NA	TRBJ2-6	16	few	TRBV2
TGTGCCAGCAGCCTATGGGGGCAGACTGAAGCTTTCTTT	CASSLWGQTEAFF	NA	TRBJ1-1	13	NA	TRBV5-6
TGTGCCAGCAGTCCACGGACTAGCGGGAATGAGCAGTTCTTC	CASSPRTSGNEQFF	TRBD2	TRBJ2-1	14	many	TRBV12-3/TRBV12-4
TGTGCCAGCAGCAGCCCGGAGGCCCAGTCAGATACGCAGTATTTT	CASSSPEAQSDTQYF	NA	TRBJ2-3	15	NA	TRBV7-6
TGTGCCAGCAGTTTAGCGTTGGGCAGGGAGTACGAGCAGTACTTC	CASSLALGREYEQYF	NA	TRBJ2-7	15	many	TRBV12-3/TRBV12-4
TGTGCCAGCAGCCGCAGGGACAGGGTGTCCTACAATGAGCAGTTCTTC	CASSRRDRVSYNEQFF	TRBD1	TRBJ2-1	16	NA	TRBV12-3/TRBV12-4
TGTGCCAGTAGTATACTCCCAGGGTACGAGCAGTACTTC	CASSILPGYEQYF	NA	TRBJ2-7	13	NA	TRBV19
TGTGCCAGCAGCTTCCGACAGGGGAACACCGGGGAGCTGTTTTTT	CASSFRQGNTGELFF	TRBD1	TRBJ2-2	15	few	TRBV7-9
TGTGCCAGCAGCTTACCCCTTTCGCGGTTGATTGAGCAGTTCTTC	CASSLPLSRLIEQFF	NA	TRBJ2-1	15	NA	TRBV7-9
TGTGCCAGCAGCTTGGGCCGGCTTAATGAGCAGTTCTTC	CASSLGRLNEQFF	NA	TRBJ2-1	13	NA	TRBV11-3
TGTGCCAGCAGCCAAGATCTGTTCGTAGGGGACCAGTACTTC	CASSQDLFVGDQYF	NA	TRBJ2-5	14	NA	TRBV4-2
TGCAGTGCTAGGAAGGGCTCCAGGTTCTACGAGCAGTACTTC	CSARKGSRFYEQYF	NA	TRBJ2-7	14	NA	TRBV20-1
TGTGCCAGCAGCCGTAGACAGAAACAGCAGGAAACCCAGTACTTC	CASSRRQKQQETQYF	NA	TRBJ2-5	15	few	TRBV7-9
TGTGCCAGCAGCCCCCAAACGGAGACCCAGTACTTC	CASSPQTETQYF	NA	TRBJ2-5	12	few	TRBV13
TGTGCCAGCAGCCCTCGTTTCGGGGCCTTCAACAATGAGCAGTTCTTC	CASSPRFGAFNNEQFF	NA	TRBJ2-1	16	NA	TRBV9
TGTGCCAGCAGCGTAGACAGTGGGCAGGCGTTTGGCTACACCTTC	CASSVDSGQAFGYTF	NA	TRBJ1-2	15	few	TRBV9
TGCGCCAGCAGCTTGTTAGGGGCTAGCGGGGGGGTTTACAATGAGCAGTTCTTC	CASSLLGASGGVYNEQFF	TRBD2	TRBJ2-1	18	NA	TRBV5-1
TGCGCCACCCCACGCAGGTCCGGCGAGCAGTACTTC	CATPRRSGEQYF	NA	TRBJ2-7	12	few	TRBV4-1
TGCGCCAGCAGCTTGGCGGGTATCGGGGAGCTGTTTTTT	CASSLAGIGELFF	NA	TRBJ2-2	13	few	TRBV5-1
TGTGCCAGCAGTTCCAATCGCGGGCCCGAAAAACCCTCTGGGGCCAACGTCCTGACTTTC	CASSSNRGPEKPSGANVLTF	NA	TRBJ2-6	20	NA	TRBV12-3/TRBV12-4
TGCGCCAGCAGCTCTGAGACAGGGACTGAAGCTTTCTTT	CASSSETGTEAFF	TRBD1	TRBJ1-1	13	once	TRBV5-1
TGCGCCAGCAGCCAAGTTGCGACAGGTCCCTACGAGCAGTACTTC	CASSQVATGPYEQYF	NA	TRBJ2-7	15	few	TRBV4-1
TGTGCCAGCAGCCAAGATTGTTGCCCCGGTTACTACAATGAGCAGTTCTTC	CASSQDCCPGYYNEQFF	NA	TRBJ2-1	17	NA	TRBV3-1
TGCAGTGCCACAGGGGACGGAGCGCAGTATTTT	CSATGDGAQYF	TRBD1	TRBJ2-3	11	NA	TRBV20-1
TGCAGCGTTGAAGACCGTTACCGACAGGGGGGCAGAGGCTACACCTTC	CSVEDRYRQGGRGYTF	TRBD1	TRBJ1-2	16	NA	TRBV29-1
TGTGCCAGCAGTTACGACCGGGACAGGGTAAATGAGCAGTTCTTC	CASSYDRDRVNEQFF	TRBD1	TRBJ2-1	15	many	TRBV6-2/TRBV6-3
TGCAGTGCTCACCTGACAGGCAGGGCTGGCTACACCTTC	CSAHLTGRAGYTF	NA	TRBJ1-2	13	NA	TRBV20-1
TGTGCCAGCTCCGATCAGGTCATGGGTGAAGCTTTCTTT	CASSDQVMGEAFF	NA	TRBJ1-1	13	NA	TRBV18
TGTGCCAGCAGCCTGGGACTAGCGGGGGGCCTCGACAATGAGCAGTTCTTC	CASSLGLAGGLDNEQFF	TRBD2	TRBJ2-1	17	NA	TRBV7-6
TGTGCCATCGGCCGCATGAACACTGAAGCTTTCTTT	CAIGRMNTEAFF	NA	TRBJ1-1	12	many	TRBV10-3
TGTGCCAGCAGCTCTAGCGGGGGGGCTGGGGCCAAAAACATTCAGTACTTC	CASSSSGGAGAKNIQYF	TRBD2	TRBJ2-4	17	NA	TRBV7-2
TGTGCCACCAGTGATGGGCAGGGTGGCACAGATACGCAGTATTTT	CATSDGQGGTDTQYF	NA	TRBJ2-3	15	few	TRBV24-1
TGTGCCAGCAGCTTAGATCAGGGTCCCCACGAGCAGTACTTC	CASSLDQGPHEQYF	NA	TRBJ2-7	14	NA	TRBV11-2
TGCAGTGCTGCCGCTAGCGGGGATCTAGGCGAGCAGTACTTC	CSAAASGDLGEQYF	TRBD2	TRBJ2-7	14	NA	TRBV20-1
TGTGCCACCAGTGATCCCCAGACTAGCACAGATACGCAGTATTTT	CATSDPQTSTDTQYF	NA	TRBJ2-3	15	NA	TRBV24-1
TGTGCCAGCAGCTTAGGGGCGGGACTAGCGAGGAATGAGCAGTTCTTC	CASSLGAGLARNEQFF	TRBD2	TRBJ2-1	16	NA	TRBV7-9